This passage covers 2 T cell receptor beta chains from one sample sequenced in a study of shared clonotypes between healthy human individuals. As defined, naive CD8 cells were CD45RO-negative and positively selected for CCR7, with terminally differentiated effector memory CD45RA+ cells excluded. TCRdb's copy holds only in-frame clones and misses some; the assay was immunoSEQ multiplex PCR. The data show roughly 2.1 million clones, under 95% seen once. Sequencing was carried out using naive CD8+ T cells from PBMCs. The receptors stem from a man aged 18-30 years in good health. Some clones in this sample may be carry-over from other donors' samples.

This chain joins TRBV27 and TRBJ2-7; no definite D call. There are 15 residues in the CDR3. CDR1 MNHEY and CDR2 SMNVEV come from the germline V gene (reference sequence). Deletions cut 2 bases from V and 2 bases from J, with 13 bases between. The CDR3 DNA is TGTGCCAGCAGTTTAGTGTCTGGCGGAGCCTACGAGCAGTACTTC. Translation gives CASSLVSGGAYEQYF.

DNA for the CDR3: TGCGCCGGGAAGGTCTCTGGGGCCAACGTCCTGACTTTC. This codes for CAGKVSGANVLTF. The V gene is TRBV5-1, the J gene TRBJ2-6, with D hard to call. CDR1 is SGHRS, CDR2 YFSETQ, per germline. V was clipped by 10 bases and J by 0 bases, with 8 bases between them. This CDR3 has 13 amino acids.